The clone carrying this T cell receptor beta chain was seen a few times. The antigen is not known. During its preparation, the TCRbeta library received unique molecular identifiers. TCRdb re-called the PCR reads through MiXCR, storing one row per CDR3 protein. The table lists hundreds of thousands of distinct CDR3 sequences, under 15% of them singletons. The V and J ends lost 5 bases and 5 bases respectively, with 10 bases between them. The germline V gene encodes CDR1 SGHRS and CDR2 YFSETQ. This CDR3 contains 12 residues. The data are from a study of T-cell reconstitution after alpha-beta-depleted transplantation in children. Overall study results and limits: The origin of high day-60 TCRbeta diversity in some patients lay in surviving recipient T cells and thymic progenitors. The origin of alpha-beta T cells about two months after transplant was reportedly several hundred expanded graft clones. Once a year had passed after transplant, T-cell counts and diversity came mostly from newly produced T cells.

The clonotype comes from a male patient younger than 18 who had a stem cell transplant for acute myeloid leukemia, so the T cells may come from the graft donor. The chain is built from TRBV5-1 and TRBJ1-2; the D is unclear. This material consisted of PBMCs, mostly from graft donor cells, taken 360 days after TCRalphabeta/CD19-depleted stem cell transplant. The CDR3 sequence: CASSPPSYGYTF. CDR3 nucleotide sequence: TGCGCCAGCAGTCCCCCAAGTTATGGCTACACCTTC.